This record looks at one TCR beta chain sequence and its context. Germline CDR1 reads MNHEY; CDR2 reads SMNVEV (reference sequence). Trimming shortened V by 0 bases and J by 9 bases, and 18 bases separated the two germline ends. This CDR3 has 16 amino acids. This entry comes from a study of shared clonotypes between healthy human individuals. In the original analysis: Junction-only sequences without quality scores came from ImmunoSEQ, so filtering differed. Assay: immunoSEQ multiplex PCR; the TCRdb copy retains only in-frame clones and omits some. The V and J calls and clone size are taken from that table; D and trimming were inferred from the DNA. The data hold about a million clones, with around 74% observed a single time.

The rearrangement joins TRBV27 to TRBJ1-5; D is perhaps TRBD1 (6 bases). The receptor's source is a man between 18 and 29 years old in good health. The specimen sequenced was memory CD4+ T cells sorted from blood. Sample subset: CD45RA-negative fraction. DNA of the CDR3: TGTGCCAGCAGTTTATCGCAGGAGGGGGGCAGGATGCCCCAGCATTTT. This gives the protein CASSLSQEGGRMPQHF.